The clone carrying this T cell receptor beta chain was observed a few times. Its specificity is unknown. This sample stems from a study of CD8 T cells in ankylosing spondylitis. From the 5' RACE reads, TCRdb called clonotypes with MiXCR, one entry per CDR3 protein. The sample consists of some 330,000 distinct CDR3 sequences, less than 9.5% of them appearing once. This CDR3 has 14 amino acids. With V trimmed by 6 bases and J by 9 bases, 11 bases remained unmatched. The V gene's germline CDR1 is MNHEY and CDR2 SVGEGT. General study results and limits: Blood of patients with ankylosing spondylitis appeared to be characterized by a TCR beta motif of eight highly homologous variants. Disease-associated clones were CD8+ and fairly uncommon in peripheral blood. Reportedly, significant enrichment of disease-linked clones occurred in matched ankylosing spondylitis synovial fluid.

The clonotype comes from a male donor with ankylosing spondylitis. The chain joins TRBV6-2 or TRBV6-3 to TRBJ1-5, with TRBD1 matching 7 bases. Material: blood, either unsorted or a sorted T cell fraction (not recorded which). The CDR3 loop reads CASREGTPGGPQHF. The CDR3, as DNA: TGTGCCAGCAGGGAAGGGACCCCAGGGGGGCCCCAGCATTTT.